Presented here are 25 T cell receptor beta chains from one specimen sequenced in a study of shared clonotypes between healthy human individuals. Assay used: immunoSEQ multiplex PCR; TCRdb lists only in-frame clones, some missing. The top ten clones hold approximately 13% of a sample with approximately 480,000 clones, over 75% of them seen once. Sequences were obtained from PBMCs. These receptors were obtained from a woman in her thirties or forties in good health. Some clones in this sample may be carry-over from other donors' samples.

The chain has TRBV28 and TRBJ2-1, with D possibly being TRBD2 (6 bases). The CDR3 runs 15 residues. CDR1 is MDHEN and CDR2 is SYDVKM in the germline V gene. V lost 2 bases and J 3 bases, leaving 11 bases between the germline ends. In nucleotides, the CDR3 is TGTGCCAGCAGTTTAGGTCCAGCGGGCTACAATGAGCAGTTCTTC. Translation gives CASSLGPAGYNEQFF.

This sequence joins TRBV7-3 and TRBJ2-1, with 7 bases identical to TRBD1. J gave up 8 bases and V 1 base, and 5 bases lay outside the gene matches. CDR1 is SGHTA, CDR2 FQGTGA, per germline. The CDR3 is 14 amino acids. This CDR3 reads CASSLRQGSYEQFF. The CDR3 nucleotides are TGTGCCAGCAGCTTAAGACAGGGTTCCTATGAGCAGTTCTTC.

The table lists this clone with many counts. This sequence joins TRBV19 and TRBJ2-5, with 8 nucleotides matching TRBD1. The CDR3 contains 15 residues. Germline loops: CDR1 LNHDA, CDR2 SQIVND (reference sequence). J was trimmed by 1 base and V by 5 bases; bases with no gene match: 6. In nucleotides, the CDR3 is TGTGCCAGTAGTTCTGCGGACAGGGTCCAAGAGACCCAGTACTTC. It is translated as CASSSADRVQETQYF.

DNA of the CDR3: TGTGCCAGCAGCCGCGGTGGTGGGACACGCGACTCTGGAAACACCATATATTTT. Translation gives CASSRGGGTRDSGNTIYF. V is TRBV7-6 and J is TRBJ1-3; D perhaps matches TRBD1 (6 bases). V was trimmed by 5 bases and J by 0 bases, leaving 20 bases between them. Germline CDR1 SGHVS, CDR2 FNYEAQ. CDR3 size: 18 residues.

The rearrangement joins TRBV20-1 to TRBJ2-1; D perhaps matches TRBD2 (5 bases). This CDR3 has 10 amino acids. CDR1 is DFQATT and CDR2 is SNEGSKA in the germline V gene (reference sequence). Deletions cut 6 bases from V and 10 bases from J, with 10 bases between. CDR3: CSALDWEQFF. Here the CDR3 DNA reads TGCAGTGCATTGGACTGGGAGCAGTTCTTC.

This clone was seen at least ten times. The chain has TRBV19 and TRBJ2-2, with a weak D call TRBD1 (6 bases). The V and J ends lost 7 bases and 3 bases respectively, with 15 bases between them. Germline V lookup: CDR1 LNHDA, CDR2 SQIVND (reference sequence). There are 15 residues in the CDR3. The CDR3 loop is CASKIQGADTGELFF. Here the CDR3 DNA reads TGTGCCAGTAAAATACAGGGTGCCGACACCGGGGAGCTGTTTTTT.

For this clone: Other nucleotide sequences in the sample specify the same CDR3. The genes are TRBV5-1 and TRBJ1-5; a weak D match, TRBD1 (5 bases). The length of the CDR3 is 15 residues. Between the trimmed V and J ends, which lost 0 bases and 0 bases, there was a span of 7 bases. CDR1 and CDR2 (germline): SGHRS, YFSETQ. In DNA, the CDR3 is TGCGCCAGCAGCTTGGGGGGGACTAGCAATCAGCCCCAGCATTTT. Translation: CASSLGGTSNQPQHF.

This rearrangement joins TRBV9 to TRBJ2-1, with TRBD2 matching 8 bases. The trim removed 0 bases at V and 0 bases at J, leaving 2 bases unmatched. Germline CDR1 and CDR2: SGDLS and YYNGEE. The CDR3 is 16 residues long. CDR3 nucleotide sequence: TGTGCCAGCAGCGTAGAGAGCGGGAGCTCCTACAATGAGCAGTTCTTC. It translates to CASSVESGSSYNEQFF.

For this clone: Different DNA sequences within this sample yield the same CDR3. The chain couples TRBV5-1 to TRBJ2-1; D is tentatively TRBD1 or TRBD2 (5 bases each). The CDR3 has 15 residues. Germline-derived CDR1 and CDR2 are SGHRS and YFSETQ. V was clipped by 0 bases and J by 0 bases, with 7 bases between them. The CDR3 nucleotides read TGCGCCAGCAGCTTGGTTGGGGGCTCCTACAATGAGCAGTTCTTC. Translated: CASSLVGGSYNEQFF.

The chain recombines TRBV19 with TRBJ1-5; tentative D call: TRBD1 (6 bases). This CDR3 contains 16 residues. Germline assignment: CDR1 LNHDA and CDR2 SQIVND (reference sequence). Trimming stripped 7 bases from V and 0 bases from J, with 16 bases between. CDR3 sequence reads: CASKGSGAYSNQPQHF. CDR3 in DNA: TGTGCCAGTAAAGGCTCGGGGGCCTATAGCAATCAGCCCCAGCATTTT. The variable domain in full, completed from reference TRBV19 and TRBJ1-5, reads DGGITQSPKYLFRKEGQNVTLSCEQNLNHDAMYWYRQDPGQGLRLIYYSQIVNDFQKGDIAEGYSVSREKKESFPLTVTSAQKNPTAFYLCASKGSGAYSNQPQHFGDGTRLSIL.

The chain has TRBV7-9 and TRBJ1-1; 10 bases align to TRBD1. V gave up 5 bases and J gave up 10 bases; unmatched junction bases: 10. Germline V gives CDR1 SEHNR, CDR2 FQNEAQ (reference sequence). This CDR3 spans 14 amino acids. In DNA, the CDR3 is TGTGCCAGCAGCCCGAGGACAGGGGGTCTAGGAGCTTTCTTT. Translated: CASSPRTGGLGAFF.

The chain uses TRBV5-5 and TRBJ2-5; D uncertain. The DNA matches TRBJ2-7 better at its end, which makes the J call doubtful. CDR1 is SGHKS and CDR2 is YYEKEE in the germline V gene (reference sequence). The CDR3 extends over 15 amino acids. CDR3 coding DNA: TGTGCCAGCAGCTTGGGGGCAGGTTATCCCTACGAGCAGTACTTC. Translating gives CASSLGAGYPYEQYF.

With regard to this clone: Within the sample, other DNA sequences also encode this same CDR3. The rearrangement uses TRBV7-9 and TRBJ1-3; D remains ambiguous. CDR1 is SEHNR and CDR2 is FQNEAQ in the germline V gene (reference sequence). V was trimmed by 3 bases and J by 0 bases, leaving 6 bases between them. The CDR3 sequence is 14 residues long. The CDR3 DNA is TGTGCCAGCAGCTTGGTGGGCTCTGGAAACACCATATATTTT. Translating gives CASSLVGSGNTIYF.

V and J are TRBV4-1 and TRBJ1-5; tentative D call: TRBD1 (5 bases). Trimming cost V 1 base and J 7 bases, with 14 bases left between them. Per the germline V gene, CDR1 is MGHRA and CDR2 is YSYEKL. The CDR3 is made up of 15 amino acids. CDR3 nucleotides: TGCGCCAGCAGCCAAGTATGGGGGGGAGGCCAGCCCCAGCATTTT. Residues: CASSQVWGGGQPQHF.

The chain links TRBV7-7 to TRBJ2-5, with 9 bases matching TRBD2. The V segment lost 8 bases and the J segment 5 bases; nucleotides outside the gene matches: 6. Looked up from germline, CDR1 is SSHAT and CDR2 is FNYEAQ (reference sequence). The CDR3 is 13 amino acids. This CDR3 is CASGGRGSETQYF. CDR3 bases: TGTGCCAGCGGCGGGAGGGGTTCGGAGACCCAGTACTTC.

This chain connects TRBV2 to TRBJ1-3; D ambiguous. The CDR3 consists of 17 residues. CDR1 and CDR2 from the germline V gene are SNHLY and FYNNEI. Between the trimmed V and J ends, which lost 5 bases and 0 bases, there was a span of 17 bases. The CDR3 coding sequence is TGTGCCAGCAGTTTGGCACGGAGTAGCAGCTCTGGAAACACCATATATTTT. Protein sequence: CASSLARSSSSGNTIYF.

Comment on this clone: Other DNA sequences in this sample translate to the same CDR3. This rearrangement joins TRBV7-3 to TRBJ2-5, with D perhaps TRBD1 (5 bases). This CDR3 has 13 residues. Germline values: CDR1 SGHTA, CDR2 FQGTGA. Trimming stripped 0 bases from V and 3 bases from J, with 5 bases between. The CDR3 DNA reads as TGTGCCAGCAGCTTAACCAGGGAAGAGACCCAGTACTTC. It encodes CASSLTREETQYF.

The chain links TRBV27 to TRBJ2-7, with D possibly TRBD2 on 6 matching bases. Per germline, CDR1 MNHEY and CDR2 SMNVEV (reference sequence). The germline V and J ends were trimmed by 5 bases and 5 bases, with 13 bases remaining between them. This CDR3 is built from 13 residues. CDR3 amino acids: CASSLLTRNEQYF. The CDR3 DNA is TGTGCCAGCAGTCTGCTGACTAGAAACGAGCAGTACTTC.

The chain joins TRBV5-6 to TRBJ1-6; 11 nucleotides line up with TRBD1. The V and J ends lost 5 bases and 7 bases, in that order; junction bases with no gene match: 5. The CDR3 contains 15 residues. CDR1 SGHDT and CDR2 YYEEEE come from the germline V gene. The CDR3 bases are TGTGCCAGCAGGGACAGGGGGCTCGGCAATTCACCCCTCCACTTT. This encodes CASRDRGLGNSPLHF. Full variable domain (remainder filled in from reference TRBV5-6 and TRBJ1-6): DAGVTQSPTHLIKTRGQQVTLRCSPKSGHDTVSWYQQALGQGPQFIFQYYEEEERQRGNFPDRFSGHQFPNYSSELNVNALLLGDSALYLCASRDRGLGNSPLHFGNGTRLTVT.

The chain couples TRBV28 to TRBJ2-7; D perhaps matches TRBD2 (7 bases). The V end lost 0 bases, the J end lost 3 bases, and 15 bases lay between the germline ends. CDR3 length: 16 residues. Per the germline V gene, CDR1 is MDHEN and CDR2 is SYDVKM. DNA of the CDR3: TGTGCCAGCAGTTTATGGGGGGCTGGCGGGGGCTACGAGCAGTACTTC. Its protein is CASSLWGAGGGYEQYF.

CDR3 sequence reads: CASFRGSPGQPQHF. In nucleotides, the CDR3 is TGTGCCAGCTTCCGAGGTTCCCCAGGTCAGCCCCAGCATTTT. The J gene is TRBJ1-5, the V gene TRBV28; no clear D gene. Germline CDR1 MDHEN, CDR2 SYDVKM. V lost 8 bases and J lost 6, with 17 bases in between. This CDR3 region has 14 residues.

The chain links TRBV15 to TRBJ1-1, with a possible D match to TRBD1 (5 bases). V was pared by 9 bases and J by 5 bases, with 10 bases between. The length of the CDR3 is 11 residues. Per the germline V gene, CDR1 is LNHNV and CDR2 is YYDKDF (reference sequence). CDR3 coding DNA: TGTGCCACAGGGGATGCGACTGAAGCTTTCTTT. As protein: CATGDATEAFF. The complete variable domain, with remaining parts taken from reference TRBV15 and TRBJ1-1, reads DAMVIQNPRYQVTQFGKPVTLSCSQTLNHNVMYWYQQKSSQAPKLLFHYYDKDFNNEADTPDNFQSRRPNTSFCFLDIRSPGLGDTAMYLCATGDATEAFFGQGTRLTVV.

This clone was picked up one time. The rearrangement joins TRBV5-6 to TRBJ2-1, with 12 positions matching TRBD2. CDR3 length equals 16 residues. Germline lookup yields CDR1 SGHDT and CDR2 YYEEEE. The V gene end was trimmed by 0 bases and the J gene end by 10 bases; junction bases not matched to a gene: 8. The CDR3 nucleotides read TGTGCCAGCAGCTTGGGCCCTAGCGGGAGGGCCGAAGAGCAGTTCTTC. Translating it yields CASSLGPSGRAEEQFF.

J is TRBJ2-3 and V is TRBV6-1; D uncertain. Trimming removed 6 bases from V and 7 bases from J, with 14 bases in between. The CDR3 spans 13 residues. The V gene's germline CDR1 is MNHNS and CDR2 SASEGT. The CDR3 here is CASRGYSENTQYF. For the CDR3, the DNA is TGTGCCAGCAGGGGGTATTCGGAGAATACGCAGTATTTT.

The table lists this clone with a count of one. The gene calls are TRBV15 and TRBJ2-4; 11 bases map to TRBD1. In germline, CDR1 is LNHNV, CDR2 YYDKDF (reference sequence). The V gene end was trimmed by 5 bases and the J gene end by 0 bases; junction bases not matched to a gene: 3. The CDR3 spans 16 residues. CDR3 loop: CATSVGQGVAKNIQYF. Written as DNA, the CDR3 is TGTGCCACCAGCGTGGGACAGGGGGTAGCCAAAAACATTCAGTACTTC. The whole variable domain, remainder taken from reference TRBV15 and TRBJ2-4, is DAMVIQNPRYQVTQFGKPVTLSCSQTLNHNVMYWYQQKSSQAPKLLFHYYDKDFNNEADTPDNFQSRRPNTSFCFLDIRSPGLGDTAMYLCATSVGQGVAKNIQYFGAGTRLSVL.